The text below deals with one TCR beta chain. Its recognized antigen is unknown. Base qualities are not at hand, and no much larger clone is one base apart. Libraries were made using 5' RACE. A second about 7 to 11 cycle PCR used a sample-barcoded 5' primer and a J-beta primer mix. Each TCR beta cDNA molecule received a unique molecular identifier from a template-switch 5' adaptor carrying 12 random nucleotides. At least 2.5 million CDR3-containing paired-end reads were obtained from each sample. First-strand cDNA synthesis was performed from all RNA using the Mint cDNA synthesis kit, with priming by a TRBC-specific oligonucleotide. Following uracil-DNA glycosylase treatment, a first 18-cycle PCR with universal primers M1SS and BC2_uni_R was performed on all cDNA. Processing in the source paper ran as follows. For normalization, 1 million high-quality reads were randomly selected from each sample, with every read carrying a distinct molecular identifier. Instead of being binned into consensus sequences, reads that shared molecular identifiers were thrown out. MiTCR, with a Q25 quality threshold and the strictest error-elimination algorithm, was used for CDR3 identification, clonotype clustering and error correction. A nonparametric unseen species model with Euler transformation was used to estimate a lower bound on total TCR beta diversity. TCRdb trimmed public reads at Q25 via fastp, called clones via MiXCR and kept in-frame beta chains. Duplicate CDR3 protein sequences are folded into a single record with the most common DNA and genes. TCRdb's processing, not the authors' own work, is the source of the V and J calls. In all, the sample holds 1,800,000 or so distinct CDR3 sequences, and around 42% of those were seen once. Clones ranked in the top ten supply roughly 23% of the sample.

The data belong to a study of blood T cells in healthy people across ages (dated by TCRdb to between 2014 and 2017). Turning to the overall study: In model experiments, roughly one uniquely barcoded TCR beta cDNA molecule per two T cells was captured by template switching. The donors were divided into four age groups: young (average around 17 years), middle-aged (roughly 40), aged (approximately 62) and long-lived (approximately 74). To avoid experimental bias, donors of different ages were spread randomly across the sequencing lanes. Using deep sequencing normalized with unique cDNA molecular identifiers, the study measured how TCR beta repertoire diversity changes with age. Using the same blood draw, the study looked at two additional independent replicas of 1 million unique cDNA reads for two donors, one aged 18 to 30 and the other aged 80 or older.

On the study overall, not on this receptor specifically: There was a strong correlation between observed TCR beta diversity and the percentage of naive T cells measured by flow cytometry. Estimates of total diversity based on one million sequenced T cells were considered lower bounds and underestimates. Because profiling used bulk unsorted PBMCs, naive and antigen-experienced compartments could not be compared conclusively. Compared with the aged group, the long-lived group had more naive CD4+ T cells, fewer expanded clones and increased TCR diversity, suggesting age selection. Observed TCR beta diversity per million T cells fell roughly linearly with age, and a significant reduction was already apparent by age about 43. The CMV infection status of donors was not known, potentially confounding age-related changes in expanded clonotypes.

Donors were a few dozen systemically healthy Caucasian individuals from Russia aged roughly 6 to 90 years. Around 10 milliliters of peripheral blood were collected from each donor into EDTA-treated Vacutainer tubes. Ficoll-Paque density-gradient centrifugation was used to isolate PBMCs, with at least 7 million obtained per sample. Total RNA, at least 6 micrograms per sample, was extracted from PBMCs with Trizol reagent. For every donor, flow cytometry on a PBMC aliquot measured the percentage of naive CD45RAhigh/CD27high T cells. This clonotype originated in a human donor in good health. The sample taken for sequencing was blood.

The CDR3 region has the sequence CANSRDSSGEQYF. The DNA sequence follows: TGTGCCAATTCACGGGACTCTTCGGGGGAGCAGTACTTC. The rearranged chain carries TRBV10-3 and TRBJ2-7, with a tentative D gene TRBD2 over 6 matching bases. The germline V gene encodes CDR1 ENHRY and CDR2 SYGVKD. The junction shows trimming of 10 bases on V and 7 bases on J, plus 20 bases between the germline ends. The CDR3 starts with the cysteine, ends with the phenylalanine, and has 13 residues. Only the CDR3 DNA is retained, 39 bases long and in frame from the first base.